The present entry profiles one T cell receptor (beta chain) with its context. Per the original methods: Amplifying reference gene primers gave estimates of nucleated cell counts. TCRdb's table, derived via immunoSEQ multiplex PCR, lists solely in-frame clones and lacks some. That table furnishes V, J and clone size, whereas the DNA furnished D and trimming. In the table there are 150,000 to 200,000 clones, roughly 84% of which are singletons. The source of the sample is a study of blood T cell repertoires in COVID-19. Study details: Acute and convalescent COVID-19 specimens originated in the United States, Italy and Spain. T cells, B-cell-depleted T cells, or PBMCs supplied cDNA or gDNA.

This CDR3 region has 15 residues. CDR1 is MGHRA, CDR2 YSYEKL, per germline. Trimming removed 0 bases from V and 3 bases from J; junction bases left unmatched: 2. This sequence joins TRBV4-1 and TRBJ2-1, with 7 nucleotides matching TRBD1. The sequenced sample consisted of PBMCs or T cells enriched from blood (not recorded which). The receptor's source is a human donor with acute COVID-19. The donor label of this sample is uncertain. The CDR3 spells CASSQDTGDYNEQFF. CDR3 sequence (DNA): TGCGCCAGCAGCCAAGATACAGGGGACTACAATGAGCAGTTCTTC.